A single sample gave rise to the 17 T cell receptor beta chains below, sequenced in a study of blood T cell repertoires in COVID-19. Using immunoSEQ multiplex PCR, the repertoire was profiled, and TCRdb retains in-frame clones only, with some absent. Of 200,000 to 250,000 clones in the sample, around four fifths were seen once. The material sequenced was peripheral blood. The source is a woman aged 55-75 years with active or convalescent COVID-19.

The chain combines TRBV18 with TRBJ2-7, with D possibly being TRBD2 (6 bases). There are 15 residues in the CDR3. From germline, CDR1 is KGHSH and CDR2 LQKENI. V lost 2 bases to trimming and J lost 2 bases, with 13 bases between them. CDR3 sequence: CASSPKGLDTYEQYF. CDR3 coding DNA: TGTGCCAGCTCACCAAAGGGACTGGATACCTACGAGCAGTACTTC. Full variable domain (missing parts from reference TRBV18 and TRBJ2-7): NAGVMQNPRHLVRRRGQEARLRCSPMKGHSHVYWYRQLPEEGLKFMVYLQKENIIDESGMPKERFSAEFPKEGPSILRIQQVVRGDSAAYFCASSPKGLDTYEQYFGPGTRLTVT.

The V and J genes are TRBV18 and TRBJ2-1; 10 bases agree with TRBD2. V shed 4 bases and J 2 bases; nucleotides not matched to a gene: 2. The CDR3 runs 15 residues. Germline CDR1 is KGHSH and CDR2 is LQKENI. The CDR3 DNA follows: TGTGCCAGCTCACAAACTAGCGGGGCCTACAATGAGCAGTTCTTC. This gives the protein CASSQTSGAYNEQFF. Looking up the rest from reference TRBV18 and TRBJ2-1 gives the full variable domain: NAGVMQNPRHLVRRRGQEARLRCSPMKGHSHVYWYRQLPEEGLKFMVYLQKENIIDESGMPKERFSAEFPKEGPSILRIQQVVRGDSAAYFCASSQTSGAYNEQFFGPGTRLTVL.

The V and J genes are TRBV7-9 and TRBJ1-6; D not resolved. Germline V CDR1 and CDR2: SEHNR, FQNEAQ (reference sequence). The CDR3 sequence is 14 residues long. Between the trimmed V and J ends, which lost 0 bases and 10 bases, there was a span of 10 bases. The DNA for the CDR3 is TGTGCCAGCAGCTTAGCCGGCTCAGGATCACCCCTCCACTTT. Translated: CASSLAGSGSPLHF.

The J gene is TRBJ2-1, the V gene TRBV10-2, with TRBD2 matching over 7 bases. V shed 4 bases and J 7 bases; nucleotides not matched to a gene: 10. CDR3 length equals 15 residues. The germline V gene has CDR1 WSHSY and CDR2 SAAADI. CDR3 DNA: TGCGCCAGCAGTGGGCCGGGACTAATTGGTAATGAGCAGTTCTTC. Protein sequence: CASSGPGLIGNEQFF.

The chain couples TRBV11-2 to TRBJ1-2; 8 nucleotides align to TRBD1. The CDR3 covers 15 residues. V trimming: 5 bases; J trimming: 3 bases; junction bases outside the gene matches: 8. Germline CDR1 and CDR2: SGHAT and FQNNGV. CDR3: CASSPRTGFDYGYTF. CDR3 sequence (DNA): TGTGCCAGCAGCCCACGGACAGGGTTCGACTATGGCTACACCTTC. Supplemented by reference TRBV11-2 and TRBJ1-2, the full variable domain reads EAGVAQSPRYKIIEKRQSVAFWCNPISGHATLYWYQQILGQGPKLLIQFQNNGVVDDSQLPKDRFSAERLKGVDSTLKIQPAKLEDSAVYLCASSPRTGFDYGYTFGSGTRLTVV.

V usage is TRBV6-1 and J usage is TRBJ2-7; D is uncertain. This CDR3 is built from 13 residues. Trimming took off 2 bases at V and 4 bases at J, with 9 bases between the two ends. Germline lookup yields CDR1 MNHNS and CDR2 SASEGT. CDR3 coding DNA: TGTGCCAGCAGTGAACTTAGTTTGTACGAGCAGTACTTC. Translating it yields CASSELSLYEQYF.

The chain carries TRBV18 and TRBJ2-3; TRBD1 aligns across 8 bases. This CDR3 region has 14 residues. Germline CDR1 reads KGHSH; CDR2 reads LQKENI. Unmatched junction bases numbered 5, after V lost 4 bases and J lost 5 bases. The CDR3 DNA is TGTGCCAGCTCACGTCCAGGGGGCATAGATACGCAGTATTTT. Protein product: CASSRPGGIDTQYF.

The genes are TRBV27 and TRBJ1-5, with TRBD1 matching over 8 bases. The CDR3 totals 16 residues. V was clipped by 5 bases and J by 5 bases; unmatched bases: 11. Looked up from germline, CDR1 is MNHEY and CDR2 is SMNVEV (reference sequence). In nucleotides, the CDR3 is TGTGCCAGCAGTCCTTCGACAGGGGATACCTATCAGCCCCAGCATTTT. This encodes CASSPSTGDTYQPQHF.

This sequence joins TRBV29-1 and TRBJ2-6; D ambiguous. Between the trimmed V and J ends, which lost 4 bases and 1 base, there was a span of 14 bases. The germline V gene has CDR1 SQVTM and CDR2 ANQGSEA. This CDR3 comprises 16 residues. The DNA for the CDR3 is TGCAGCGTTGTTTTAGTGCCTCCGTCTGGGGCCAACGTCCTGACTTTC. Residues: CSVVLVPPSGANVLTF.

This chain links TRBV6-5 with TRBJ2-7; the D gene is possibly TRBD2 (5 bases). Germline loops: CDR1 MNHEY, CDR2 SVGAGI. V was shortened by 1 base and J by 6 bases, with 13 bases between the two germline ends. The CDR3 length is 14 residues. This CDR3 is CASSYWGEASEQYF. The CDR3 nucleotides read TGTGCCAGCAGTTACTGGGGAGAGGCGAGCGAGCAGTACTTC.

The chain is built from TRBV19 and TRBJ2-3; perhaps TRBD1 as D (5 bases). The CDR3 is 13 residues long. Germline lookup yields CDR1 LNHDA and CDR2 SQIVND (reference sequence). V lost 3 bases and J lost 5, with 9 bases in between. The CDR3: CASSMPGKDTQYF. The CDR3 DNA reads TGTGCCAGTAGTATGCCAGGGAAAGATACGCAGTATTTT.

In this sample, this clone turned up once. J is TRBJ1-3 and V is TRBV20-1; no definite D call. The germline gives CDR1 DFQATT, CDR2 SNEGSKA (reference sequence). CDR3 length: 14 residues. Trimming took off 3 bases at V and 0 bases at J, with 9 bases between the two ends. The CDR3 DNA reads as TGCAGTGCTAGTCAGCCGGGCTCTGGAAACACCATATATTTT. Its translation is CSASQPGSGNTIYF.

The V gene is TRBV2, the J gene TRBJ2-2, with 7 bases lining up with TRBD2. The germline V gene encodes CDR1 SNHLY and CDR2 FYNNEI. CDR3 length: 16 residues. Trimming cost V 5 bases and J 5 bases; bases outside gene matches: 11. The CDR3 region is CASSPSVGGRTGELFF. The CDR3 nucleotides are TGTGCCAGCAGTCCTTCTGTGGGAGGGCGGACCGGGGAGCTGTTTTTT.

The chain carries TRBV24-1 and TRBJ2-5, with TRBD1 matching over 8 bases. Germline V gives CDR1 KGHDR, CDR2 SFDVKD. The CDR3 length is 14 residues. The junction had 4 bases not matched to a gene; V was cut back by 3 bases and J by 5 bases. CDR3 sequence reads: CATSDPDRAETQYF. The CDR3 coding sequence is TGTGCCACCAGTGATCCGGACAGGGCGGAGACCCAGTACTTC.

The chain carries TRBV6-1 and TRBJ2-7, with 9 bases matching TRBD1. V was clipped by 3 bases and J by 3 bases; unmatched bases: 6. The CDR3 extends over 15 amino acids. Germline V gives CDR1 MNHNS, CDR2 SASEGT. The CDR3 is CASSEQGQGFYEQYF. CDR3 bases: TGTGCCAGCAGTGAGCAAGGACAGGGGTTCTACGAGCAGTACTTC.

The CDR3 coding sequence is TGTGCCAGTAGTGTAACAGGAGACCTCTATGGCTACACCTTC. It is translated as CASSVTGDLYGYTF. The chain joins TRBV19 to TRBJ1-2, with a tentative D call TRBD1 (5 bases). Germline-derived CDR1 and CDR2 are LNHDA and SQIVND (reference sequence). The CDR3 spans 14 residues. V was pared by 5 bases and J by 4 bases, with 14 bases between.

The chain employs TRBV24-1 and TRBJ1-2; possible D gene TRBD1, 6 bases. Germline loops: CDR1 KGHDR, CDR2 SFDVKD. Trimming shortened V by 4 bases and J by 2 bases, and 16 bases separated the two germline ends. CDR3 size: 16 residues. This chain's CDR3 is CATSDTTGTPNYGYTF. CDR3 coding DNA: TGTGCCACCAGTGACACAACCGGGACACCGAACTATGGCTACACCTTC.